The subject of this entry is one T cell receptor (beta chain). This specimen belongs to a study of OX40 agonist ivuxolimab in advanced cancers. Study details: Patients were dosed with the agonistic anti-OX40 (CD134) antibody ivuxolimab. The study gave patients intravenous ivuxolimab at 0.01 to 10 mg/kg every 2 weeks. Hepatocellular carcinoma, melanoma, renal cell or head and neck cancer was diagnosed in the dose-escalation patients.

The method was immunoSEQ multiplex PCR; TCRdb's version includes in-frame clones alone and lacks a portion of them. Altogether 60,000 to 85,000 clones are present, about 89% being singletons, with the ten largest covering 3% to 4%. Deletions cut 4 bases from V and 2 bases from J, with 13 bases between. Germline V lookup: CDR1 SGHNT, CDR2 YYREEE (reference sequence). The CDR3 spans 15 residues. The chain is built from TRBV5-4 and TRBJ2-1; D is possibly TRBD2 (5 bases). The sample in question was CD4+ or CD8+ T cells sorted from blood, obtained in a trial of the OX40 agonist ivuxolimab. This TCR was sampled from an adult with an advanced solid tumor such as melanoma, head and neck, liver or kidney cancer. The CDR3 protein is CASSPNEGTYNEQFF. DNA for the CDR3: TGTGCCAGCAGCCCTAATGAGGGAACCTACAATGAGCAGTTCTTC.